This entry is about one T cell receptor beta chain. Original data processing: The authors estimated nucleated cell counts from reference gene primer amplification. The protocol was immunoSEQ multiplex PCR, while the TCRdb copy is restricted to in-frame clones and leaves out a portion. That table is the source of V, J and clone size, and D and trimming were worked out from the DNA. The sample has 400,000 to 500,000 clones, 70% to 90% seen once; the top ten hold less than 1.5%. The length of the CDR3 is 13 residues. The V gene's germline CDR1 is WSHSY and CDR2 SAAADI. The V segment lost 6 bases and the J segment 3 bases; nucleotides outside the gene matches: 0. A COVID-19 case had been met by exposed participants during the 2 weeks before study entry. The data were taken from a study of blood T cell repertoires in COVID-19. In the study overall: The cDNA or gDNA used as material had been derived from T cells, B-cell-depleted T cells, or PBMCs.

The chain employs TRBV10-2 and TRBJ2-2; 8 bases agree with TRBD2. The specimen was PBMCs or T cells enriched from blood (not recorded which). The receptor was derived from a woman aged 18-35 years who had been exposed to COVID-19. CDR3: CASRRGDTGELFF. DNA of the CDR3: TGCGCCAGCAGGCGGGGGGACACCGGGGAGCTGTTTTTT.